This record looks at one T cell receptor beta chain sequence and its context. Its matching antigen is unknown. Germline CDR1 reads KGHDR; CDR2 reads SFDVKD. The CDR3 covers 12 residues. Between the trimmed V and J ends, which lost 5 bases and 12 bases, there was a span of 13 bases. Using immunoSEQ multiplex PCR, the repertoire was profiled, and TCRdb retains in-frame clones only, with some absent. The table lists around 160,000 clones, around 90% of them singletons, with 1.3% in the top ten. These data are taken from a study of T cell responses to AZD1222 COVID-19 vaccine. Findings and limits, study-wide: Across the whole spike, CD4 TCRs peaked at regions 160-218 and 743-854. Vaccination with two AZD1222 doses was followed by a rise in Spike-specific TCR breadth and depth.

Second-dose groups at about 4 or about 12 weeks were pooled. The clonotype originates from an adult who received the AZD1222 COVID-19 vaccine. The chain recombines TRBV24-1 with TRBJ2-1; D is tentatively TRBD1 or TRBD2 (5 bases each). The sequencing here drew on peripheral blood, taken 28 days after the second AZD1222 dose. This CDR3 is CATSAQGRGQFF. The DNA for the CDR3 is TGTGCCACCAGTGCGCAGGGACGCGGGCAGTTCTTC.